A single sample gave rise to the 3 T cell receptor beta chains below, sequenced in a study of blood T cell repertoires in COVID-19. The repertoire was sequenced with immunoSEQ multiplex PCR; TCRdb's copy has only in-frame clones and lacks some. The sample holds roughly 220,000 clones; less than 90% are singletons and the top ten take about 20%. Sequencing was carried out using peripheral blood. The receptor source for this set is a man aged 25 to 40 with active or convalescent COVID-19.

V is TRBV23-1 and J is TRBJ2-3, with D possibly being TRBD1 (6 bases). TRBV23-1 qualifies as an ORF whose function is uncertain. This CDR3 has 16 residues. The germline V and J ends were trimmed by 2 bases and 0 bases, with 12 bases remaining between them. CDR3 DNA: TGCGCCAGCAGTCAAGACAGGCTAAATAGCACAGATACGCAGTATTTT. It codes for CASSQDRLNSTDTQYF.

The V gene is TRBV28, the J gene TRBJ2-3, with 7 bases identical to TRBD1. The ends lost 6 bases at V and 5 bases at J; junction bases unmatched: 5. Germline lookup yields CDR1 MDHEN and CDR2 SYDVKM. The CDR3 runs 13 residues. CDR3 sequence reads: CASSPGQIDTQYF. The DNA for the CDR3 is TGTGCCAGCAGCCCGGGACAGATAGATACGCAGTATTTT. The whole variable domain, filled in from reference TRBV28 and TRBJ2-3, reads DVKVTQSSRYLVKRTGEKVFLECVQDMDHENMFWYRQDPGLGLRLIYFSYDVKMKEKGDIPEGYSVSREKKERFSLILESASTNQTSMYLCASSPGQIDTQYFGPGTRLTVL.

V is TRBV3-1 (or the pseudogene TRBV3-2) and J is TRBJ2-3; D is possibly TRBD2 (5 bases). Germline V gene lookup returns CDR1 LGHDT and CDR2 YNNKEL (reference sequence). Trimming left V 2 bases short and J 4 bases short, with 7 bases between. This CDR3 is built from 13 residues. The DNA of the CDR3 is TGTGCCAGCAGCCAACGGGGTCCAGATACGCAGTATTTT. Translated: CASSQRGPDTQYF.